Each of the 2 T cell receptor beta chains below was sequenced from the same sample in a study of T-cell reconstitution after alpha-beta-depleted transplantation in children. Researchers prepared the TCRbeta library using unique molecular identifiers, the study reports. One entry per CDR3 protein results from TCRdb running MiXCR on the PCR reads. The repertoire holds around 130,000 distinct CDR3 sequences, with 8.5% to 10% as singletons. Sequencing was performed on PBMCs, mostly from graft donor cells, taken 180 days after TCRalphabeta/CD19-depleted stem cell transplant. The receptors originated from a girl less than two years old who had a stem cell transplant for combined immunodeficiency, so the T cells may come from the graft donor.

There are many counts of this clonotype. The J gene is TRBJ2-3, the V gene TRBV10-3, with 7 nucleotides matching TRBD2. Trimming at V came to 0 bases and at J to 4 bases, leaving 7 bases not matched to a gene. Per the germline V gene, CDR1 is ENHRY and CDR2 is SYGVKD. This CDR3 is built from 16 residues. CDR3 coding DNA: TGTGCCATCAGTGAGTCTCTGGGAGGGCCCCCAGATACGCAGTATTTT. Protein: CAISESLGGPPDTQYF.

The V call is TRBV6-2 or TRBV6-3, the J call TRBJ2-5, with a weak D call TRBD1 (6 bases). V shed 6 bases and J shed 7 bases, with 15 bases lying between them. Germline V gene sequence: CDR1 MNHEY, CDR2 SVGEGT. The CDR3 covers 13 residues. The CDR3 region is CASRIRDTGTQYF. The CDR3 DNA is TGTGCCAGCAGGATTCGGGACACCGGGACCCAGTACTTC.